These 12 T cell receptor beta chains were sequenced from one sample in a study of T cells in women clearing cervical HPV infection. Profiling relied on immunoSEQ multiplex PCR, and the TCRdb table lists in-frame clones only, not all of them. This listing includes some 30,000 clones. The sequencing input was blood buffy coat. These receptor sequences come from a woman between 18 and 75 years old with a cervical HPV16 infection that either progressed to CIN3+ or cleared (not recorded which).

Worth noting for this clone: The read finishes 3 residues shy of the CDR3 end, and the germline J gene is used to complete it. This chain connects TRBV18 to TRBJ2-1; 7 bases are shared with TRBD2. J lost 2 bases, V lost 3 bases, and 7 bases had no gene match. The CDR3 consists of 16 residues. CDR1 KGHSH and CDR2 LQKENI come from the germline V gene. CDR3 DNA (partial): TGTGCCAGCTCACCTCGGGCGGGGGTCACCTACAATGAG. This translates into CASSPRAGVTYNE. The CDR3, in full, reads CASSPRAGVTYNEQFF.

CDR3 sequence: CSARLAGVETQYF. The CDR3 bases that were read are TGCAGTGCTAGACTAGCGGGAGTTGAGACC. This chain connects TRBV20-1 to TRBJ2-5, with 10 bases that match TRBD2. From the germline J gene comes the end of the CDR3, since the read stops 3 residues before it. The length of the CDR3 is 13 residues. Germline CDR1 reads DFQATT; CDR2 reads SNEGSKA (reference sequence). Trimming removed 2 bases from V and 5 bases from J; junction bases left unmatched: 2.

The DNA read from the CDR3 is TGTGCCAGCAGCTCCGGACTACCCACCTACGAG. Residues: CASSSGLPTYE. From start to end, the CDR3 is CASSSGLPTYEQYF. This chain links TRBV6-2 or TRBV6-3 with TRBJ2-7, with D maybe TRBD2 (6 bases). Coverage ceases 3 residues before the CDR3 finishes, and the germline J gene fills in the end. Germline lookup yields CDR1 MNHEY and CDR2 SVGEGT. The CDR3 length is 14 residues. Trimming cost V 6 bases and J 2 bases, with 14 bases left between them.

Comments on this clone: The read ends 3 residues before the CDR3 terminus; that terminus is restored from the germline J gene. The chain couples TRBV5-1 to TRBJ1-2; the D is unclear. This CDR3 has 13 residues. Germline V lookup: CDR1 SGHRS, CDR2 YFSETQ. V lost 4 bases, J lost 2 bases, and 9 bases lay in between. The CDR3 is CASSIDGNYGYTF. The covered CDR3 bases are TGCGCCAGCAGCATAGACGGGAACTATGGC.

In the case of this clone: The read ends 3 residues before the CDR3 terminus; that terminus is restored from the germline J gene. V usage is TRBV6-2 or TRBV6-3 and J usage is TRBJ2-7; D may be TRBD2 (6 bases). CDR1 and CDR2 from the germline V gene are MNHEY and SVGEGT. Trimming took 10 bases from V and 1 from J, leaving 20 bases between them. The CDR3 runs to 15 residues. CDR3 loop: CATYRGSSLSYEQYF. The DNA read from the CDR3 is TGTGCCACTTACCGGGGGTCCTCATTATCCTACGAG.

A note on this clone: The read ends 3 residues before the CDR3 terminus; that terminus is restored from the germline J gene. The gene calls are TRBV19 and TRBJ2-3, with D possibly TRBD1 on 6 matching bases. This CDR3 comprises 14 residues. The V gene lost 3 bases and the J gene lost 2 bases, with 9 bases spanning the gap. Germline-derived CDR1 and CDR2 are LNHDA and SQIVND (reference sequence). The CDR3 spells CASSIRDTTDTQYF. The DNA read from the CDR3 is TGTGCCAGTAGTATTCGGGACACCACAGATACG.

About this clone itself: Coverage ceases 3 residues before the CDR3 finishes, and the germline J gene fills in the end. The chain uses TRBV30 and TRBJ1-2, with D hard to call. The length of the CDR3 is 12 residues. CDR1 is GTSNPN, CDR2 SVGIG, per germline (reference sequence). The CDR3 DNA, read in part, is TGTGCCTGGAGTGTATTCACAGATACC. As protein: CAWSVFTDT. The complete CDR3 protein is CAWSVFTDTYTF.

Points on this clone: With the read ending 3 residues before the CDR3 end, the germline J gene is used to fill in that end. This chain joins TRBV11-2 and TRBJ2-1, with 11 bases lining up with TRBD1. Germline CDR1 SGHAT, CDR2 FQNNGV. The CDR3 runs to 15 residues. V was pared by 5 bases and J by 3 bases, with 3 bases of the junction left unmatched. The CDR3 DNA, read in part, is TGTGCCAGCAGCCCGGGACAGGGGGGCTACAATGAG. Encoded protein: CASSPGQGGYNE. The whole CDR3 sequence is CASSPGQGGYNEQFF.

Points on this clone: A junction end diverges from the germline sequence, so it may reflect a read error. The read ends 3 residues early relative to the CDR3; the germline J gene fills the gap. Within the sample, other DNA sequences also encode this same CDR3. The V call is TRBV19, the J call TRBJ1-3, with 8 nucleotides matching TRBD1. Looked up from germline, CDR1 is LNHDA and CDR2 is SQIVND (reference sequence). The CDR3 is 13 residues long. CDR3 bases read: TGTGCCAGCCAGGGGGCGCGGGGAAACACG. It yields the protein CASQGARGNT. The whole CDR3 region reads CASQGARGNTIYF. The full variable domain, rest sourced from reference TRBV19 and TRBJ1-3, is DGGITQSPKYLFRKEGQNVTLSCEQNLNHDAMYWYRQDPGQGLRLIYYSQIVNDFQKGDIAEGYSVSREKKESFPLTVTSAQKNPTAFYLCASQGARGNTIYFGEGSWLTVV.

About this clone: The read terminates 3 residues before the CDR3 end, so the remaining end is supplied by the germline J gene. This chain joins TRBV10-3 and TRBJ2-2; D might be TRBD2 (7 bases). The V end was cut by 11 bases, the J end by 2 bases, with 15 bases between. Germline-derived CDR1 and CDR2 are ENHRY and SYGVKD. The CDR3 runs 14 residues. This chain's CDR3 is CAASGGLNTGELFF. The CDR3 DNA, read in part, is TGTGCCGCCTCCGGGGGGCTCAACACCGGGGAG.

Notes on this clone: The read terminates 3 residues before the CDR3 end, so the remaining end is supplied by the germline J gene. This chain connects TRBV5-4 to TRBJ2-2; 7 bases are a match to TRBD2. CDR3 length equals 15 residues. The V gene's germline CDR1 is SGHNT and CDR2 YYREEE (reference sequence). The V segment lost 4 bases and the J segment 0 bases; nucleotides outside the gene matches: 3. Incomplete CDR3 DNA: TGTGCCAGCAGCGTTGGGACTACGAACACCGGGGAG. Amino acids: CASSVGTTNTGE. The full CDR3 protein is CASSVGTTNTGELFF.

CDR3 DNA, as far as it was read: TGTGCCAGTACCGCAGGGGCCGAG. This translates into CASTAGAE. Given in full, the CDR3 is CASTAGAEQYF. The V and J genes are TRBV19 and TRBJ2-7, with D tentatively TRBD1 (6 bases). The read stops 3 residues short of the end of the CDR3; the missing end is completed from the germline J gene. Trimming stripped 7 bases from V and 6 bases from J, with 10 bases between. Germline V gene lookup returns CDR1 LNHDA and CDR2 SQIVND (reference sequence). The CDR3 covers 11 residues.